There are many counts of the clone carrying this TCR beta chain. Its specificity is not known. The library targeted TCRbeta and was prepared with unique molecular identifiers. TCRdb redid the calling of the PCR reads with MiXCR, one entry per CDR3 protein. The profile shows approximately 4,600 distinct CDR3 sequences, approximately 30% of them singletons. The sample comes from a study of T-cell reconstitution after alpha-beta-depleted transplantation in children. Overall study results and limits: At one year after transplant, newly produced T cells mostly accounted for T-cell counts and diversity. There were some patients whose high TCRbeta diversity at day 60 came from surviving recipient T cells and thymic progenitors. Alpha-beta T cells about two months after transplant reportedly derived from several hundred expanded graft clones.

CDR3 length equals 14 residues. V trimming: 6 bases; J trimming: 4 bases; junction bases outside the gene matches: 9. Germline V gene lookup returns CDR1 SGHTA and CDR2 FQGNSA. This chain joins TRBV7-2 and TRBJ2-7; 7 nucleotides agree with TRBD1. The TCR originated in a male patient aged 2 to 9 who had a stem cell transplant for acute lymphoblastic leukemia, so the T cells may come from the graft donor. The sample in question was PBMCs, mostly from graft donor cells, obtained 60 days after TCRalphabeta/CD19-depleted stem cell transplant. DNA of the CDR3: TGTGCCAGCAGGACGACAGGGTCAAGTTACGAGCAGTACTTC. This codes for CASRTTGSSYEQYF.